This T cell receptor (beta chain) was identified during a study of CD8 T cells in Susac syndrome. Random hexamers were used to reverse transcribe an amount of roughly 0.45 to 1 ug RNA. In TCRdb, the immunoSEQ multiplex PCR reads were re-called with MiXCR into one record per CDR3 protein. This table has roughly 200,000 distinct CDR3 sequences, about 95% appearing once. The sample was CD4+ T cells from PBMCs. The sequence derives from a human donor in good health.

The DNA of the CDR3 is TGCAGTGCTAGGCCAGCCCTCTCTGGGGCCAACGTCCTGACTTTC. Translated, it gives CSARPALSGANVLTF. The chain combines TRBV20-1 with TRBJ2-6, with D hard to call. CDR1 and CDR2 (germline): DFQATT, SNEGSKA (reference sequence). V shed 3 bases and J shed 0 bases, with 9 bases lying between them. The CDR3 is 15 residues long.